These 22 T cell receptor delta chains were sequenced from one sample in a study of gamma-delta chains in newborns, infants, children. TCRdb re-identified clones in the reads via CATT. The data contain some 10,000 delta-chain clones, approximately 9.5% of them seen just once; the ten biggest clones take up about 9.3%. Material: blood. These receptors originate from a child who was a newborn, infant or young child, either healthy, febrile or measles-vaccinated (not recorded which).

The table lists this clone with a few counts. A far more abundant clone sits one base away, making this likely a read error. This sample includes further DNA sequences coding for the same CDR3. V gene TRDV2 combines with J gene TRDJ1; 7 bases are shared with TRDD3. This CDR3 is 14 amino acids long. V shed 4 bases and J 5 bases; nucleotides not matched to a gene: 9. Germline CDR1 reads GEAIGNYY; CDR2 reads EKD. The CDR3 DNA is TGTGCCTGTGATCCACTTCGGATACGGGATAAACTCATCTTT. Encoded protein: CACDPLRIRDKLIF.

The genes are TRDV2 and TRDJ2; 10 bases are a match to TRDD3. The germline V gene encodes CDR1 GEAIGNYY and CDR2 EKD. After removal of 4 bases from V and 4 bases from J, the junction contained 14 bases not matched to a gene. This CDR3 region has 18 residues. The CDR3 sequence: CACEPVLGDPDGTAQLFF. For the CDR3, the DNA is TGTGCCTGTGAGCCCGTACTGGGGGATCCTGATGGGACAGCACAACTCTTCTTT.

Note on this clone: One end of the junction varies from germline; a read error may be responsible. The same CDR3 is also encoded by other DNA sequences in this sample. The chain links TRDV2 to TRDJ1; TRDD3 matches 7 bases. CDR1 GEAIGNYY and CDR2 EKD come from the germline V gene. This CDR3 region has 19 residues. The CDR3 protein is CACDTISGGYAAGPDKLIF. Here the CDR3 DNA reads TGTGCCTGTGACACCATCTCTGGAGGATACGCGGCAGGACCCGATAAACTCATCTTC.

This clone was counted a few times. One base away lies a much larger clone, so this may be a sequencing read error. This sample also contains other DNA sequences that code for the same CDR3. The chain uses TRDV2 and TRDJ1, with D possibly matching TRDD3 (6 bases). The CDR3 is 15 residues long. The V and J ends lost 3 bases and 5 bases respectively, with 18 bases between them. Per the germline V gene, CDR1 is GEAIGNYY and CDR2 is EKD. DNA for the CDR3: TGTGCCTGTGACCCCCTGGGGATGGGGACTGATAAACTCATCTTT. This translates into CACDPLGMGTDKLIF.

Concerning this clone itself: Given a far larger clone just one base away, this is likely a sequencing read error. The same CDR3 is also encoded by other DNA sequences in this sample. The chain joins TRDV2 to TRDJ1; 9 bases fit TRDD3. This CDR3 comprises 23 residues. Looked up from germline, CDR1 is GEAIGNYY and CDR2 is EKD. Trimming took 0 bases from V and 1 from J; bases not matched to a gene: 26. In nucleotides, the CDR3 is TGTGCCTGTGACACCCTAGGGAACCTACAAACGCCTCGGGGGATACCGGTCACCGATAAACTCATCTTT. Amino acid sequence: CACDTLGNLQTPRGIPVTDKLIF.

Notes on this clone: A far larger clone is off by one base, so a read error is likely. The J gene is TRDJ3, the V gene TRDV2, with 11 bases lining up with TRDD3. V shed 0 bases and J 0 bases; nucleotides not matched to a gene: 6. Germline V gene lookup returns CDR1 GEAIGNYY and CDR2 EKD. This CDR3 spans 20 amino acids. In DNA form, the CDR3 reads TGTGCCTGTGACACCGTACTGGGGGATATGAGCTCCTGGGACACCCGACAGATGTTTTTC. It yields the protein CACDTVLGDMSSWDTRQMFF.

V is TRDV1 and J is TRDJ1, with TRDD3 matching over 7 bases. V lost 2 bases, J lost 0 bases, and 36 bases stayed unmatched. CDR1 and CDR2 (germline): TSWWSYY, QGS. This CDR3 has 26 residues. DNA of the CDR3: TGTGCTCTTGGGGAATTCCCACCCCTCCCTTTGGGCTGGGGGGGCGGCCTTAGCACGTACACCGATAAACTCATCTTT. Residues: CALGEFPPLPLGWGGGLSTYTDKLIF.

This sequence joins TRDV2 and TRDJ1; 8 bases agree with TRDD3. V shed 0 bases, J shed 4 bases, and the junction held 15 bases outside the gene matches. Germline values: CDR1 GEAIGNYY, CDR2 EKD. The CDR3 has 18 amino acids. The CDR3 sequence: CACDTVSLRDTRIDKLIF. In DNA, the CDR3 is TGTGCCTGTGACACCGTCTCTCTGAGGGATACGCGCATCGATAAACTCATCTTT.

For this clone: A much larger clonotype is one base distant, so this may be a read error. In DNA form, the CDR3 reads TGTGCCTGTGACAACACCGGGATTAGCTCCTGGGACGCCCGACAGATGTTTTTC. Translated, it gives CACDNTGISSWDARQMFF. V usage is TRDV2 and J usage is TRDJ3, with a tentative D call TRDD3 (5 bases). Per germline, CDR1 GEAIGNYY and CDR2 EKD. CDR3 length equals 18 residues.

Regarding this clone: This sample includes further DNA sequences coding for the same CDR3. The rearrangement links TRDV2 to TRDJ3, with 8 nucleotides matching TRDD3. Germline lookup yields CDR1 GEAIGNYY and CDR2 EKD. The CDR3 has 18 residues. V lost 4 bases and J lost 0; bases outside the gene matches: 7. CDR3 region: CACDYWGGSSWDTRQMFF. In nucleotides, the CDR3 is TGTGCCTGTGATTACTGGGGGGGGAGCTCCTGGGACACCCGACAGATGTTTTTC.

The gene calls are TRDV2 and TRDJ3, with 7 nucleotides matching TRDD3. Germline values: CDR1 GEAIGNYY, CDR2 EKD. The CDR3 totals 21 residues. V dropped 0 bases and J dropped 0; count of bases not matched to a gene: 13. CDR3 loop: CACDTATVGYQGSWDTRQMFF. CDR3 nucleotides: TGTGCCTGTGACACCGCAACTGTGGGATACCAGGGCTCCTGGGACACCCGACAGATGTTTTTC.

Notes on this clone: This sequence is one base from a far larger clone and is likely a read error. This chain connects TRDV2 to TRDJ3, with TRDD3 matching over 9 bases. The germline CDR1 and CDR2 sequences are GEAIGNYY and EKD. The CDR3 totals 20 residues. The V segment lost 0 bases and the J segment 1 base; nucleotides outside the gene matches: 9. The CDR3 spells CACDTATRGYESWDTRQMFF. The CDR3 DNA sequence: TGTGCCTGTGACACCGCCACTAGGGGATACGAGTCCTGGGACACCCGACAGATGTTTTTC.

With respect to this clone: Compared with germline, one end of the junction differs, possibly owing to a read error. Other DNA sequences in the same sample also yield this CDR3. The chain uses TRDV2 and TRDJ3; TRDD3 matches 9 bases. CDR3 size: 21 residues. Germline CDR1 reads GEAIGNYY; CDR2 reads EKD. In DNA form, the CDR3 reads TGTGCCTGTGACACTTCTCAACTGGGGGACTGGAGCTCCTGGGACACTCGACAGATGTTTTTC. This gives the protein CACDTSQLGDWSSWDTRQMFF.

This clone counts as medium-sized (0.01 to 0.1%). The same CDR3 can be traced to other DNA sequences in this sample. The rearrangement joins TRDV2 to TRDJ3; 7 nucleotides agree with TRDD3. V lost 1 base to trimming and J lost 2 bases; unmatched junction nucleotides: 4. This CDR3 has 17 residues. CDR1 is GEAIGNYY, CDR2 EKD, per germline. The CDR3 nucleotides are TGTGCCTGTGACACGGCTGGGGGTCCCTGGGACACCCGACAGATGTTTTTC. Protein product: CACDTAGGPWDTRQMFF.

As concerns this clone: The sample contains more than one DNA sequence encoding this CDR3. The gene calls are TRDV2 and TRDJ1, with 13 bases that match TRDD3. The CDR3 covers 25 residues. J was trimmed by 4 bases and V by 3 bases; bases with no gene match: 34. The V gene's germline CDR1 is GEAIGNYY and CDR2 EKD. CDR3 residues: CACDLLGLPTYTGGYASSPHDKLIF. CDR3 in DNA: TGTGCCTGTGACCTCCTTGGCCTTCCTACTTATACTGGGGGATACGCGTCTAGTCCACACGATAAACTCATCTTT.

This clone qualifies as medium-sized. The J gene is TRDJ3, the V gene TRDV2; TRDD3 agrees at 10 bases. The CDR3 spans 22 residues. The J segment lost 0 bases and the V segment lost 0 bases, leaving 13 bases of the junction unmatched. Per the germline V gene, CDR1 is GEAIGNYY and CDR2 is EKD. CDR3 nucleotide sequence: TGTGCCTGTGACACCGCGGGGGAATGGGGGATACCGAGCTCCTGGGACACCCGACAGATGTTTTTC. It encodes CACDTAGEWGIPSSWDTRQMFF.

This chain links TRDV2 with TRDJ1; 8 nucleotides align to TRDD3. Germline V gene data show CDR1 as GEAIGNYY and CDR2 as EKD. The V gene end was trimmed by 6 bases and the J gene end by 0 bases; junction bases not matched to a gene: 17. The CDR3 contains 18 residues. The CDR3 DNA sequence: TGTGCCTGTTATCTACTGGGGGCTAATAAGCCGTACACCGATAAACTCATCTTT. It yields the protein CACYLLGANKPYTDKLIF.

This clone was seen a few times. Other nucleotide sequences from this sample produce the same CDR3. The rearrangement joins TRDV2 to TRDJ3; 9 nucleotides line up with TRDD3. Germline loops: CDR1 GEAIGNYY, CDR2 EKD. Trimming cost V 0 bases and J 0 bases; bases outside gene matches: 5. This CDR3 has 19 amino acids. This CDR3 reads CACDTGGYQGSWDTRQMFF. In nucleotides, the CDR3 is TGTGCCTGTGACACCGGGGGATACCAGGGCTCCTGGGACACCCGACAGATGTTTTTC.

This clone was picked up a small number of times. V and J are TRDV2 and TRDJ1; TRDD3 agrees at 12 bases. The ends lost 1 base at V and 4 bases at J; junction bases unmatched: 9. The germline V gene encodes CDR1 GEAIGNYY and CDR2 EKD. The CDR3 contains 17 residues. CDR3 bases: TGTGCCTGTGACACATTAGTACTGGGGGATACCCTCGATAAACTCATCTTT. Amino acids: CACDTLVLGDTLDKLIF.

CDR3 region: CALGECGWRVIHTDKLIF. In DNA, the CDR3 is TGTGCTCTTGGGGAATGTGGCTGGCGCGTGATACACACCGATAAACTCATCTTT. The V gene is TRDV1, the J gene TRDJ1; D perhaps matches TRDD3 (5 bases). CDR3 length equals 18 residues. The germline V gene encodes CDR1 TSWWSYY and CDR2 QGS. V was pared by 2 bases and J by 0 bases, with 19 bases between.

As to this clone: Being one base from a much bigger clone, this may be a read error. The rearrangement uses TRDV2 and TRDJ3; D remains unclear. Germline CDR1 is GEAIGNYY and CDR2 is EKD. Trimming removed 0 bases from V and 1 base from J, with 9 bases in between. This CDR3 has 17 amino acids. CDR3 in DNA: TGTGCCTGTGACACCGCATTGGGATCCTGGGACACCCGACAGATGTTTTTC. Amino acids: CACDTALGSWDTRQMFF.

The V and J genes are TRDV3 and TRDJ1; 11 bases align to TRDD3. The junction had 17 bases not matched to a gene; V was cut back by 4 bases and J by 4 bases. Germline lookup yields CDR1 TVYSNPD and CDR2 GDNSRS (reference sequence). This CDR3 has 17 amino acids. CDR3 protein: CASPTSSGGYRGDKLIF. CDR3 nucleotides: TGTGCCTCCCCGACCTCCTCTGGGGGATACAGGGGCGATAAACTCATCTTT. Full variable domain (rest looked up from reference TRDV3 and TRDJ1): CDKVTQSSPDQTVASGSEVVLLCTYDTVYSNPDLFWYRIRPDYSFQFVFYGDNSRSEGADFTQGRFSVKHILTQKAFHLVISPVRTEDSATYYCASPTSSGGYRGDKLIFGKGTRVTVEP.